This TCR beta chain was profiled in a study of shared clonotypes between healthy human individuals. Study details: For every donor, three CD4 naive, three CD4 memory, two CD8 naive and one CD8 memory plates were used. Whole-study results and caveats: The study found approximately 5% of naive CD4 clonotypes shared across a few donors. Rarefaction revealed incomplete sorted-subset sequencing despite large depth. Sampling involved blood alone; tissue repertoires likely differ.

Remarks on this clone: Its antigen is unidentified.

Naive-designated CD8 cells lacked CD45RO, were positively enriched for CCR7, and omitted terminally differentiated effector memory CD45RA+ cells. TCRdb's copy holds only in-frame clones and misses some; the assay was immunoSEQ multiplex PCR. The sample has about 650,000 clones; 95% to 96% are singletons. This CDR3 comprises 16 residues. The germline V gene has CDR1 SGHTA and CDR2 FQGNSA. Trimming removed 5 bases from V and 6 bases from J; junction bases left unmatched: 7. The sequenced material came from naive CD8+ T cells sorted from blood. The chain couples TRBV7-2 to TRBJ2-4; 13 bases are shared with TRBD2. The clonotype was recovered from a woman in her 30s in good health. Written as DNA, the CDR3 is TGTGCCAGCAGCCCAAGACTAGCGGGAGGTGTAAACATTCAGTACTTC. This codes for CASSPRLAGGVNIQYF.